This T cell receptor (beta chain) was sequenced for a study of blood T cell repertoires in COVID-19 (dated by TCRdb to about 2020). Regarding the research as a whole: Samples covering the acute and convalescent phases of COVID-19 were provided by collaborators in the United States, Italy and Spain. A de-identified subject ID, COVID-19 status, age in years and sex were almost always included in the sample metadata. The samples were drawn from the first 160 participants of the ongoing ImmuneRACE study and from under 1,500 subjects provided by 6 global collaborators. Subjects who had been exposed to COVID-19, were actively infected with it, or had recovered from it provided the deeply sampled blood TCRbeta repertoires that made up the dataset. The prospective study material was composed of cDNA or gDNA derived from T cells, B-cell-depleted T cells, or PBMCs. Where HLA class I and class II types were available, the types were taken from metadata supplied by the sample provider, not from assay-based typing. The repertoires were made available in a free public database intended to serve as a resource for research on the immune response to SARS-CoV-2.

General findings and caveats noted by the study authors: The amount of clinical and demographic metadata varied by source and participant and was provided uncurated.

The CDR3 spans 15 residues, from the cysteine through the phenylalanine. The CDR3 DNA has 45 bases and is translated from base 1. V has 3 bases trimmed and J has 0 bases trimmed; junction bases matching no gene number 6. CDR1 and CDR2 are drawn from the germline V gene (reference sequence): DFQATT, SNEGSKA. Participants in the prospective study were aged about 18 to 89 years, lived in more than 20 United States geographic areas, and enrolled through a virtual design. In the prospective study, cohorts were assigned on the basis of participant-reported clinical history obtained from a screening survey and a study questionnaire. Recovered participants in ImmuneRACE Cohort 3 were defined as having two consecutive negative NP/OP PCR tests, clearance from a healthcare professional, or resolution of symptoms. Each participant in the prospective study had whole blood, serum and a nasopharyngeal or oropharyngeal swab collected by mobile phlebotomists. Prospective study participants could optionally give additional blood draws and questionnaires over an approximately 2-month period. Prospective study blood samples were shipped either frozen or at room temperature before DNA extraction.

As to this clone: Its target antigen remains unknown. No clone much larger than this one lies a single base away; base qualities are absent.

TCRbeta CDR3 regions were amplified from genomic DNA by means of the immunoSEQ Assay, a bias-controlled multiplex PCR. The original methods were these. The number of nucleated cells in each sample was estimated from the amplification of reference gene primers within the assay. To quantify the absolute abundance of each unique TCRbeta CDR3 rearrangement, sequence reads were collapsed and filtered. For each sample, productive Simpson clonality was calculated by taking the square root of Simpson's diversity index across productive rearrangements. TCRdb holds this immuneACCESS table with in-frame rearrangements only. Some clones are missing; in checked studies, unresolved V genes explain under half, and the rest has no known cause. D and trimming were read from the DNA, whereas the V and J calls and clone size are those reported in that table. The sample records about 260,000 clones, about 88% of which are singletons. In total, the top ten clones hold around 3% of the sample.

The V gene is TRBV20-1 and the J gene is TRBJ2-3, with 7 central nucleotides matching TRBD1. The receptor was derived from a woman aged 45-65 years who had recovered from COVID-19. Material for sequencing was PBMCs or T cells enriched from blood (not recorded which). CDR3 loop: CSASVKDRSTDTQYF. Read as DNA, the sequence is TGCAGTGCTAGTGTCAAGGACAGGAGCACAGATACGCAGTATTTT.